A selection of T cell receptor beta chains follows, all from one sample in a study of T-cell reconstitution after alpha-beta-depleted transplantation in children. TCRdb redid the calling of the PCR reads with MiXCR, one entry per CDR3 protein. The sample yields approximately 590,000 distinct CDR3 sequences, approximately 10% seen once. The material sequenced was PBMCs from the stem cell graft donor, taken from the stem cell graft. Receptor source: a human donor who donated a stem cell graft to a child with acute myeloid leukemia. CDR3s include the opening cysteine and the closing phenylalanine or tryptophan. The order of the fields is J gene, clone size, D gene, V gene, CDR3 DNA, CDR3 protein. D genes are given only for firm matches. Expanded clones get a size class; other rows say once, few or many, or leave the size out.

>TRBJ2-5|NA|NA|TRBV4-3
TGCGCCAGCAGCCAAGATCGGGAGTTAGCCGCGGGGACCCAGTACTTC
CASSQDRELAAGTQYF
>TRBJ2-2|few|NA|TRBV7-6
TGTGCCAGCAGCAAAACGGTTACCGGGGAGCTGTTTTTT
CASSKTVTGELFF
>TRBJ1-1|NA|TRBD1|TRBV5-1
TGCGCCAGCAGCCGGGAAACAGGGGCCCCTGAAGCTTTCTTT
CASSRETGAPEAFF
>TRBJ2-2|NA|TRBD2|TRBV6-2/TRBV6-3
TGTGCCAGCACGCCGGGCGGGACTAGCGCGAACACCGGGGAGCTGTTTTTT
CASTPGGTSANTGELFF
>TRBJ2-5|few|NA|TRBV7-2
TGTGCCAGCAGCTTAGCGCACAGGGAGACCCAGTACTTC
CASSLAHRETQYF
>TRBJ2-7|many|NA|TRBV29-1
TGCAGCGTTAAAGGGGGTTCGACGACCTCCTACGAGCAGTACTTC
CSVKGGSTTSYEQYF
>TRBJ2-3|few|NA|TRBV10-3
TGTGCCATCAGTGATACTAGCACTGGGACAGATACGCAGTATTTT
CAISDTSTGTDTQYF
>TRBJ2-7|many|TRBD2|TRBV5-6
TGTGCCAGCAGCGCGGGGGAGTACTCCTACGAGCAGTACTTC
CASSAGEYSYEQYF
>TRBJ1-2|once|TRBD1|TRBV13
TGTGCCAGCAGCTTTTACCCCGACCAGGACAGGGATAATGGCTACACCTTC
CASSFYPDQDRDNGYTF
>TRBJ1-5|NA|NA|TRBV12-3/TRBV12-4
TGTGCCAGCAGAAGGGAGGATCAGCCCCAGCATTTT
CASRREDQPQHF
>TRBJ2-1|NA|NA|TRBV4-2
TGTGCCATCGGCCCCGGGTCCGGCGAGCAGTTCTTC
CAIGPGSGEQFF
>TRBJ2-1|few|TRBD2|TRBV6-2/TRBV6-3
TGTGCCAGCAGTCCTCGGACTAGCGGGATAGGCTCCTACAATGAGCAGTTCTTC
CASSPRTSGIGSYNEQFF
>TRBJ1-2|many|NA|TRBV2
TGTGCCAGCAGTGTAACGCCTGGGGAGGGCTACACCTTC
CASSVTPGEGYTF
>TRBJ1-5|few|NA|TRBV28
TGTGCCAGCAGTTTCCCAGCCCTCGGGGCGGATAGCAATCAGCCCCAGCATTTT
CASSFPALGADSNQPQHF
>TRBJ1-2|NA|TRBD1|TRBV29-1
TGCAGCGTTGATGGTGCTCCAGGGGGCGGGGTTTGGGGCTACACCTTC
CSVDGAPGGGVWGYTF
>TRBJ1-2|many|TRBD1|TRBV2
TGTGCCGGAACCTATGGACAGGGGTTTTATGGCTACACCTTC
CAGTYGQGFYGYTF
>TRBJ1-1|NA|TRBD1|TRBV7-2
TGTGCCAGCAGCTTAGCGACAGGGGGTTACATGAACACTGAAGCTTTCTTT
CASSLATGGYMNTEAFF
>TRBJ1-1|many|NA|TRBV7-8
TGTGCCAGCAGCCAAGGTCGGGATGAAGCTTTCTTT
CASSQGRDEAFF
>TRBJ2-1|many|TRBD2|TRBV12-3/TRBV12-4
TGTGCCAGCAGCCCTCGACTAGCGACACGGACCGATAGCTCCTACAATGAGCAGTTCTTC
CASSPRLATRTDSSYNEQFF
>TRBJ2-1|few|NA|TRBV7-3
TGTGCCAGCAGCTTATGGGGGGCATCCTACAATGAGCAGTTCTTC
CASSLWGASYNEQFF
>TRBJ2-1|once|TRBD1|TRBV5-6
TGTGCCAGCAGCTTGGGGACAGGGAGACATGAGCAGTTCTTC
CASSLGTGRHEQFF
>TRBJ2-2|NA|TRBD1|TRBV5-1
TGCGCCAGCAGCTCTTTACCGGGACAGGGGGCTGTAAACACCGGGGAGCTGTTTTTT
CASSSLPGQGAVNTGELFF
>TRBJ2-1|many|TRBD2|TRBV7-9
TGTGCCAGCAGCTTTAGCGGGAACTACAATGAGCAGTTCTTC
CASSFSGNYNEQFF
>TRBJ2-3|many|NA|TRBV29-1
TGCAGCGTTGAATTAGCCGCAGATACGCAGTATTTT
CSVELAADTQYF
>TRBJ2-1|many|TRBD2|TRBV29-1
TGCAGCGGCGGGACTAGCATATTGAATGAGCAGTTCTTC
CSGGTSILNEQFF
>TRBJ1-1|NA|NA|TRBV6-2/TRBV6-3
TGTGCCAGCACCGATCTGAGATACACTGAAGCTTTCTTT
CASTDLRYTEAFF
>TRBJ2-1|many|NA|TRBV29-1
TGCAGCGTTGAAGCCAATGAGCAGTTCTTC
CSVEANEQFF
>TRBJ2-5|NA|NA|TRBV29-1
TGCATCGTTGCCCAAAGTGGGGAGACCCAGTACTTC
CIVAQSGETQYF
>TRBJ2-7|few|NA|TRBV20-1
TGCAGTGCGTCCGCCTTCGGGACGAAGTTCGGCGAGCAGTACTTC
CSASAFGTKFGEQYF
>TRBJ1-2|few|NA|TRBV12-3/TRBV12-4
TGTGCCAGCAGTACGTTGGAGGGGACTGCCGTCCTTTATGGCTACACCTTC
CASSTLEGTAVLYGYTF
>TRBJ2-1|few|TRBD2|TRBV12-3/TRBV12-4
TGTGCCAGCAGTTTGGAGCGGACTAGCGGGAGCTCCTACAATGAGCAGTTCTTC
CASSLERTSGSSYNEQFF
>TRBJ2-6|few|NA|TRBV21-1
TGTGCCAGCAGCAAAGCGCTAAGGGGGCGGGGGTTACGCCCTGGGGCCAACGTCCTGACTTTC
CASSKALRGRGLRPGANVLTF
>TRBJ2-1|few|TRBD2|TRBV10-3
TGTGCCATCAGTGAGTCGGGGCGGGGGACCTACAATGAGCAGTTCTTC
CAISESGRGTYNEQFF
>TRBJ1-4|NA|NA|TRBV3-1
TGTGCCAGCAGCAGAACAGGGCTGGGGGAACTTGCAACTAATGAAAAACTGTTTTTT
CASSRTGLGELATNEKLFF
>TRBJ2-3|many|NA|TRBV20-1
TGCAGTGCTAGGACTGGCAGTCTGAGAACAGATACGCAGTATTTT
CSARTGSLRTDTQYF
>TRBJ2-1|many|TRBD2|TRBV12-3/TRBV12-4
TGTGCCAGCAGCTTTAGCGGGAGCCCCTACAATGAGCAGTTCTTC
CASSFSGSPYNEQFF
>TRBJ2-7|few|NA|TRBV12-3/TRBV12-4
TGTGCCAGCAGTTTCGGGGAGGCAGCCAGTTCCTACGAGCAGTACTTC
CASSFGEAASSYEQYF
>TRBJ2-7|many|TRBD1|TRBV25-1
TGTGCCAGCTCTCCGCGACAGGGCAGCGAGCAGTACTTC
CASSPRQGSEQYF
>TRBJ2-3|NA|TRBD1|TRBV18
TGTGCCAGCTCTCAGGGACAGGGGATGTCAGATACGCAGTATTTT
CASSQGQGMSDTQYF
>TRBJ2-7|NA|TRBD1|TRBV6-5
TGTGCCAGCAGTTACGGACAGGGAATTGACTACGAGCAGTACTTC
CASSYGQGIDYEQYF
>TRBJ1-2|few|NA|TRBV10-3
TGTGCCATCAGCCTCCGGGACAAGGAAAACTATGGCTACACCTTC
CAISLRDKENYGYTF
>TRBJ1-1|NA|NA|TRBV11-2
TGTGCCAGCAGCCCAACCCGGTCTTCTGGAGCTTTCTTT
CASSPTRSSGAFF
>TRBJ2-7|few|TRBD1|TRBV29-1
TGCAGCGTAGGACCCGGGACAGGGGGCGAGCAGTACTTC
CSVGPGTGGEQYF
>TRBJ2-3|NA|NA|TRBV29-1
TGCAGCGTTGAAGGATCGGAGTGGACAGATACGCAGTATTTT
CSVEGSEWTDTQYF
>TRBJ2-1|few|NA|TRBV29-1
TGCAGCGTTGGACCCGCGTCCTACAATGAGCAGTTCTTC
CSVGPASYNEQFF
>TRBJ1-2|few|TRBD1|TRBV6-1
TGTGCCAGCAGTGACCCAGGGGGCGTTGGCTACACCTTC
CASSDPGGVGYTF
>TRBJ1-2|NA|TRBD1|TRBV7-8
TGTGCCACGACAGGGTCCTATGGCTACACCTTC
CATTGSYGYTF
>TRBJ2-6|few|NA|TRBV5-1
TGCGCCAGCAGCTTGTCAGTGTTCTCTGGGGCCAACGTCCTGACTTTC
CASSLSVFSGANVLTF
>TRBJ1-5|NA|NA|TRBV24-1
TGTGCCACCAGTGAATCCGGGAATCAGCCCCAGCATTTT
CATSESGNQPQHF
>TRBJ2-5|NA|TRBD2|TRBV6-5
TGTGCCAGCAGTTACTCTAGCGCGGGAGGGGAGACCCAGTACTTC
CASSYSSAGGETQYF
>TRBJ2-3|many|NA|TRBV24-1
TGTGCCACCAGTGATTCAATGGATACGCAGTATTTT
CATSDSMDTQYF
>TRBJ2-1|NA|NA|TRBV24-1
TGTGCCACCAGTGACCGAGGAACCAGGGTTGGCAATGAGCAGTTCTTC
CATSDRGTRVGNEQFF
>TRBJ2-6|many|NA|TRBV20-1
TGCAGTGCTAGTATACAGGCCGGCTCTGGGGCCAACGTCCTGACTTTC
CSASIQAGSGANVLTF
>TRBJ2-1|many|NA|TRBV2
TGTGCCAGCACGGGCAATGAGCAGTTCTTC
CASTGNEQFF